This record concerns one T cell receptor (beta chain) sequence. This record belongs to a study of blood T cell repertoires in COVID-19. Study as a whole: Samples taken during acute and convalescent COVID-19 were collected in the United States, Italy and Spain.

CDR1 and CDR2 from the germline V gene are SGHKS and YYEKEE (reference sequence). CDR3 length: 16 residues. Germline trimming cut 5 bases from V and 6 bases from J; bases unmatched to any gene: 14. This table comes from immunoSEQ multiplex PCR, and its TCRdb copy is limited to in-frame clones, with some not included. This sample has about 190,000 clones, with about four fifths found just once. The TCR was taken from a woman in her sixties or seventies with active or convalescent COVID-19. The sample comprised peripheral blood. The gene calls are TRBV5-5 and TRBJ2-3; TRBD2 matches at 8 bases. The CDR3 sequence: CASRSTSAAVGDTQYF. The CDR3 DNA reads as TGTGCCAGCAGATCGACTAGCGCCGCGGTTGGGGATACGCAGTATTTT.